This T cell receptor beta chain was sequenced in a study of OX40 agonist ivuxolimab in advanced cancers. Any history of autoimmune disease or systemic immunosuppression disqualified patients. CDR1 and CDR2 (germline): SNHLY, FYNNEI. The V end was cut by 6 bases, the J end by 8 bases, with 11 bases between. This CDR3 region has 12 residues. This table comes from immunoSEQ multiplex PCR, and its TCRdb copy is limited to in-frame clones, with some not included. The sample yields 77,000 or so clones, around 87% seen once. This chain uses TRBV2 with TRBJ2-1; possible D gene TRBD2, 6 bases. Sequences were derived from CD4+ or CD8+ T cells sorted from blood, sampled in a trial of the OX40 agonist ivuxolimab. The receptor was derived from an adult with an advanced solid tumor such as melanoma, head and neck, liver or kidney cancer. CDR3 nucleotide sequence: TGTGCCAGCAGGGAGGGGATTTATGAGCAGTTCTTC. Protein sequence: CASREGIYEQFF.